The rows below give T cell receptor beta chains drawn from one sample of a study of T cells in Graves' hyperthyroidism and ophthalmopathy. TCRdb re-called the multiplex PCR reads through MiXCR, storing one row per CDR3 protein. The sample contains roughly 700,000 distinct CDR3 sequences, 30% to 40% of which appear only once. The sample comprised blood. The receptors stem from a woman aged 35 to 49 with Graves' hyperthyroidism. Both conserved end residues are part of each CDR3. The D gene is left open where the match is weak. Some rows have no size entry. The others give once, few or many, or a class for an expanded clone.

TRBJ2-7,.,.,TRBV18,CASSPMDTYEQYF,TGTGCCAGCTCACCAATGGATACCTACGAGCAGTACTTC
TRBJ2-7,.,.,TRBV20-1,CSASRTLGSYEQYF,TGCAGTGCTAGTCGTACCCTAGGGTCCTACGAGCAGTACTTC
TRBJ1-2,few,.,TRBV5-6,CASNRLDAANYGYTF,TGTGCCAGCAACAGGCTCGACGCGGCTAACTATGGCTACACCTTC
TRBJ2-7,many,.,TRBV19,CASSRGVAYEQYF,TGTGCCAGTAGTCGGGGTGTCGCTTACGAGCAGTACTTC
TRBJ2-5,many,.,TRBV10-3,CATLTRDNPRATQYF,TGTGCCACCCTAACCCGGGACAACCCTAGGGCGACCCAGTACTTC
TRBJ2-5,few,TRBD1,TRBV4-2,CASGNRGRVVLETQYF,TGTGCCAGCGGGAACAGGGGGCGCGTAGTTTTAGAGACCCAGTACTTC
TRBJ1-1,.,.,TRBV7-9,CASSPPTGYAEAFF,TGTGCCAGCAGCCCACCTACGGGGTACGCTGAAGCTTTCTTT
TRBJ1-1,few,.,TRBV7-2,CASSKATPPRAFF,TGTGCCAGCAGTAAGGCGACGCCCCCGAGGGCTTTCTTT
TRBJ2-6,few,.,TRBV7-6,CASSSGASGANVLTF,TGTGCCAGCAGCTCAGGGGCTTCTGGGGCCAACGTCCTGACTTTC
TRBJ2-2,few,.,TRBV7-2,CASSFAGTAFRGELFF,TGTGCCAGCAGTTTTGCGGGGACAGCCTTCAGGGGGGAGCTGTTTTTT
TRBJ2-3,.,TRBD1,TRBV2,CASSRDRGTDTQYF,TGTGCCAGCAGTCGTGACAGGGGCACAGATACGCAGTATTTT
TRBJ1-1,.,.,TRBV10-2,CASRGLGAEAFF,TGCGCCAGCAGGGGGCTTGGGGCTGAAGCTTTCTTT
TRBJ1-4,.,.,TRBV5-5,CASSLDFDRKNEKLFF,TGTGCCAGCAGCTTGGATTTCGACAGAAAAAATGAAAAACTGTTTTTT
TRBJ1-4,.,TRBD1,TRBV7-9,CASSRTGTGEKLFF,TGTGCCAGCAGCCGGACAGGGACGGGTGAAAAACTGTTTTTT
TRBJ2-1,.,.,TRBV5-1,CASSQSVGNEQFF,TGTGCCAGCAGCCAGAGTGTCGGCAATGAGCAGTTCTTC
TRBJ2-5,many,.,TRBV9,CASSVNGFTRETQYF,TGTGCCAGCAGCGTAAATGGCTTCACCCGGGAGACCCAGTACTTC
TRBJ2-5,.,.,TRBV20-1,CSARESLQGGKETQYF,TGCAGTGCTAGAGAGTCCCTACAGGGGGGGAAAGAGACCCAGTACTTC
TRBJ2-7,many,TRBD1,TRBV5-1,CASSGWTGAREQYF,TGCGCCAGCAGCGGATGGACAGGGGCACGCGAGCAGTACTTC
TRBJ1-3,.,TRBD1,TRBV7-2,CASSRQGADGNTIYF,TGTGCCAGCAGCCGACAGGGGGCGGATGGAAACACCATATATTTT
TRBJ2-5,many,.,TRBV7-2,CASSLNPGSGETQYF,TGTGCCAGCAGCTTGAACCCGGGGTCCGGAGAGACCCAGTACTTC
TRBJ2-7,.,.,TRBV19,CASTTTGRGHEQYF,TGTGCCAGTACAACGACAGGGAGGGGCCACGAGCAGTACTTC
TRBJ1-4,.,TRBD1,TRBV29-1,CSVWTGRSEKLFF,TGCAGCGTTTGGACAGGGAGAAGTGAAAAACTGTTTTTT